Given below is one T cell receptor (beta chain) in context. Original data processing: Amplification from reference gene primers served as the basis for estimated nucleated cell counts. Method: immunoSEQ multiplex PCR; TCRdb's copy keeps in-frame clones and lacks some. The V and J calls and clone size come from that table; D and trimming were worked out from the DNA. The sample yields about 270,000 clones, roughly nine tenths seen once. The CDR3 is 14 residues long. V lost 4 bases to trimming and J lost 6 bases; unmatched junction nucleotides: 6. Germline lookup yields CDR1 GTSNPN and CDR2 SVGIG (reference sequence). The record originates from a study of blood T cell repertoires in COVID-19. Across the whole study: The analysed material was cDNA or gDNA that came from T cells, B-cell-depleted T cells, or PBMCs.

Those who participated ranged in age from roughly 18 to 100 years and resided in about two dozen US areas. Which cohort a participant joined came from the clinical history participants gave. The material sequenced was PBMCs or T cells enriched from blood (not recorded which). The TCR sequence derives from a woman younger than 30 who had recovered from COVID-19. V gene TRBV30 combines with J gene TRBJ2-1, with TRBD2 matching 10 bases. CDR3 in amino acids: CAWITSGVPNEQFF. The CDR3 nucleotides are TGTGCCTGGATTACTAGCGGGGTTCCCAATGAGCAGTTCTTC.